These 5 T cell receptor beta chains came from one sample sequenced in a study of T cell changes during pregnancy in multiple sclerosis. The protocol was immunoSEQ multiplex PCR, while the TCRdb copy is restricted to in-frame clones and leaves out a portion. This table has 60,000 to 75,000 clones, just under 95% appearing once. The sequenced sample was peripheral blood, obtained in the second trimester of pregnancy. The receptors here all came from a female donor with multiple sclerosis, enrolled in a pregnancy study.

The V gene is TRBV30, the J gene TRBJ2-7, with TRBD1 matching over 7 bases. Trimming at V came to 1 base and at J to 6 bases, leaving 0 bases not matched to a gene. This CDR3 comprises 11 residues. Germline lookup yields CDR1 GTSNPN and CDR2 SVGIG (reference sequence). The CDR3 sequence is CAWSAGGEQYF. CDR3 coding DNA: TGTGCCTGGAGTGCAGGGGGCGAGCAGTACTTC.

The chain employs TRBV13 and TRBJ1-1; 8 nucleotides agree with TRBD1. This CDR3 spans 16 amino acids. Germline lookup yields CDR1 PRHDT and CDR2 FYEKMQ (reference sequence). V trimming: 0 bases; J trimming: 5 bases; junction bases outside the gene matches: 8. CDR3 loop: CASSLGLDRDFTEAFF. The CDR3 DNA reads as TGTGCCAGCAGCTTAGGACTGGACAGGGACTTTACTGAAGCTTTCTTT.

This clone was recorded once. The chain combines TRBV2 with TRBJ1-2; unclear D gene. Trimming left V 0 bases short and J 2 bases short, with 4 bases between. Germline CDR1 SNHLY, CDR2 FYNNEI. This CDR3 has 13 residues. CDR3 region: CASSEARNYGYTF. CDR3 nucleotide sequence: TGTGCCAGCAGTGAAGCGAGGAACTATGGCTACACCTTC.

The J gene is TRBJ1-5, the V gene TRBV28; D gene uncertain. The CDR3 has 17 amino acids. V lost 7 bases and J 3 bases, leaving 22 bases between the germline ends. In germline, CDR1 is MDHEN, CDR2 SYDVKM. CDR3: CASNSPSGIRINQPQHF. The CDR3 nucleotides are TGTGCCAGCAACTCCCCGTCGGGAATACGGATCAATCAGCCCCAGCATTTT. The whole variable domain, remainder taken from reference TRBV28 and TRBJ1-5, is DVKVTQSSRYLVKRTGEKVFLECVQDMDHENMFWYRQDPGLGLRLIYFSYDVKMKEKGDIPEGYSVSREKKERFSLILESASTNQTSMYLCASNSPSGIRINQPQHFGDGTRLSIL.

Only a few counts were recorded for this clone. The V gene is TRBV19, the J gene TRBJ2-7; D remains unclear. The V gene's germline CDR1 is LNHDA and CDR2 SQIVND (reference sequence). The CDR3 loop spans 16 amino acids. Trimming left V 4 bases short and J 0 bases short, with 16 bases between. This CDR3 is CASSNWRKSSSYEQYF. DNA for the CDR3: TGTGCCAGTAGTAATTGGCGGAAAAGCAGCTCCTACGAGCAGTACTTC.